This TCR beta chain was captured by sequencing in a study of blood T cells in healthy people across ages. Through a sample-barcoded 5' primer and a J-beta primer mix, a second PCR was run for 7 to 11 cycles. Every sample returned 2.5 million or more CDR3-containing paired-end reads. TCRdb used MiXCR to reprocess the 5' RACE reads, holding one entry per CDR3 protein. The sample consists of roughly 800,000 distinct CDR3 sequences, roughly 64% of them appearing once. In this sample, this clonotype turned up a few times. Antigen specificity is unknown. The study's findings and limits: A strong correlation between TCR beta diversity and naive T cell percentage was seen. Donors of long life had a larger count of naive CD4+ cells and greater diversity than aged donors.

The CDR3 is 13 residues long. Germline V gene data show CDR1 as SQVTM and CDR2 as ANQGSEA. Trimming cost V 8 bases and J 2 bases; bases outside gene matches: 6. The receptor was isolated from a man in his thirties or forties in good health. V and J are TRBV29-1 and TRBJ2-1; the match to TRBD2 covers 7 bases. The sequenced material came from blood. Here the CDR3 reads CSPLGGAYNEQFF. In nucleotides, the CDR3 is TGCAGCCCTTTGGGGGGGGCCTACAATGAGCAGTTCTTC.